A selection of T cell receptor beta chains follows, all from one sample in a study of CD8 T cells in ankylosing spondylitis. TCRdb reprocessed the 5' RACE reads via MiXCR and lists one record per CDR3 protein. The sample has under 250,000 distinct CDR3 sequences, around 32% seen once. Sequenced material: blood, either unsorted or a sorted T cell fraction (not recorded which). The origin of the receptors is a male donor with ankylosing spondylitis or in good health (not recorded which). The CDR3 runs from the conserved cysteine through the conserved F or W. Each record gives: J gene, D gene, V gene, clone size, CDR3 protein, CDR3 DNA. A D gene is named only where the DNA matches it firmly. Only some rows state a clone size, as once, few, many or a class for expanded clones.

j_call: TRBJ2-3
d_call: TRBD1
v_call: TRBV12-3/TRBV12-4
clone_size: once
cdr3_aa: CASSLGDRGHGTDTQYF
cdr3_nt: TGTGCCAGCAGTTTGGGGGACAGGGGTCATGGCACAGATACGCAGTATTTT

j_call: TRBJ1-5
d_call: TRBD1
v_call: TRBV6-1
clone_size: few
cdr3_aa: CASSVSQGASNQPQHF
cdr3_nt: TGTGCCAGCAGTGTCTCACAGGGGGCGAGCAATCAGCCCCAGCATTTT

j_call: TRBJ1-1
d_call: TRBD1
v_call: TRBV7-9
clone_size: .
cdr3_aa: CAGTGTGAIEAFF
cdr3_nt: TGTGCCGGGACCGGGACAGGGGCTATTGAAGCTTTCTTT

j_call: TRBJ2-5
d_call: .
v_call: TRBV12-3/TRBV12-4
clone_size: .
cdr3_aa: CASEESRGETQYF
cdr3_nt: TGTGCCAGCGAGGAGTCCCGTGGGGAGACCCAGTACTTC

j_call: TRBJ2-1
d_call: .
v_call: TRBV27
clone_size: few
cdr3_aa: CASEGMDNEQFF
cdr3_nt: TGTGCCAGCGAGGGAATGGATAATGAGCAGTTCTTC

j_call: TRBJ1-1
d_call: .
v_call: TRBV27
clone_size: once
cdr3_aa: CASSWGGGYTEAFF
cdr3_nt: TGTGCCAGCAGTTGGGGTGGAGGGTACACTGAAGCTTTCTTT

j_call: TRBJ2-7
d_call: TRBD1
v_call: TRBV2
clone_size: few
cdr3_aa: CATGPNRDSYEQYF
cdr3_nt: TGTGCCACCGGACCGAACCGGGACAGCTACGAGCAGTACTTC

j_call: TRBJ2-3
d_call: TRBD1
v_call: TRBV20-1
clone_size: many
cdr3_aa: CSARGQGKTDTQYF
cdr3_nt: TGCAGTGCTAGAGGACAGGGGAAGACAGATACGCAGTATTTT

j_call: TRBJ2-3
d_call: .
v_call: TRBV27
clone_size: few
cdr3_aa: CASTQAGEGDTQYF
cdr3_nt: TGTGCCAGCACCCAGGCAGGGGAAGGGGATACGCAGTATTTT

j_call: TRBJ2-7
d_call: TRBD2
v_call: TRBV5-6
clone_size: .
cdr3_aa: CASSFGRGAYEQYF
cdr3_nt: TGTGCCAGCAGCTTTGGGCGGGGGGCATACGAGCAGTACTTC

j_call: TRBJ2-3
d_call: TRBD2
v_call: TRBV20-1
clone_size: .
cdr3_aa: CSGVAGGSTDTQYF
cdr3_nt: TGCAGTGGGGTAGCGGGGGGCTCCACAGATACGCAGTATTTT

j_call: TRBJ1-2
d_call: .
v_call: TRBV20-1
clone_size: .
cdr3_aa: CSAPGRAPYGYTF
cdr3_nt: TGCAGTGCTCCCGGCAGGGCTCCCTATGGCTACACCTTC

j_call: TRBJ2-3
d_call: .
v_call: TRBV29-1
clone_size: .
cdr3_aa: CSVGGSTDTQYF
cdr3_nt: TGCAGCGTGGGGGGAAGCACAGATACGCAGTATTTT

j_call: TRBJ2-7
d_call: TRBD1
v_call: TRBV6-1
clone_size: few
cdr3_aa: CASTPNYRGRNEQYF
cdr3_nt: TGTGCCAGCACCCCTAATTACAGGGGGCGTAATGAGCAGTACTTC

j_call: TRBJ2-3
d_call: .
v_call: TRBV12-3/TRBV12-4
clone_size: .
cdr3_aa: CASSLVLAGTDTQYF
cdr3_nt: TGTGCCAGCAGTTTAGTCCTAGCCGGCACAGATACGCAGTATTTT

j_call: TRBJ2-7
d_call: .
v_call: TRBV27
clone_size: .
cdr3_aa: CASSHVRDWGYEQYF
cdr3_nt: TGTGCCAGCAGTCACGTGCGGGACTGGGGTTACGAGCAGTACTTC

j_call: TRBJ1-5
d_call: .
v_call: TRBV5-5
clone_size: .
cdr3_aa: CASSPGAGESNQPQHF
cdr3_nt: TGTGCCAGCAGCCCGGGGGCAGGCGAGAGCAATCAGCCCCAGCATTTT

j_call: TRBJ2-7
d_call: .
v_call: TRBV5-1
clone_size: few
cdr3_aa: CASSWTGSYEQYF
cdr3_nt: TGCGCCAGCAGCTGGACGGGCTCCTACGAGCAGTACTTC

j_call: TRBJ2-3
d_call: .
v_call: TRBV15
clone_size: .
cdr3_aa: CATSRDRYTQYF
cdr3_nt: TGTGCCACCAGCAGAGATCGTTATACGCAGTATTTT

j_call: TRBJ1-6
d_call: TRBD1
v_call: TRBV6-5
clone_size: few
cdr3_aa: CASSYSQGVYSYNSPLHF
cdr3_nt: TGTGCCAGCAGTTACTCACAGGGGGTATACTCCTATAATTCACCCCTCCACTTT

j_call: TRBJ2-2
d_call: .
v_call: TRBV7-9
clone_size: .
cdr3_aa: CASSLFRANTGELFF
cdr3_nt: TGTGCCAGCAGCTTGTTCAGGGCGAACACCGGGGAGCTGTTTTTT

j_call: TRBJ2-3
d_call: .
v_call: TRBV5-1
clone_size: .
cdr3_aa: CASSHKGGTDTQYF
cdr3_nt: TGCGCCAGCAGCCACAAAGGGGGCACAGATACGCAGTATTTT

j_call: TRBJ1-5
d_call: .
v_call: TRBV11-2
clone_size: .
cdr3_aa: CASSLEIDRFWGQPQHF
cdr3_nt: TGTGCCAGCAGCTTAGAGATTGACAGGTTTTGGGGTCAGCCCCAGCATTTT

j_call: TRBJ2-5
d_call: .
v_call: TRBV4-1
clone_size: .
cdr3_aa: CASSPTMRETQYF
cdr3_nt: TGCGCCAGCAGCCCTACTATGCGGGAGACCCAGTACTTC

j_call: TRBJ2-1
d_call: TRBD2
v_call: TRBV12-3/TRBV12-4
clone_size: .
cdr3_aa: CATEGGAGEQFF
cdr3_nt: TGTGCCACCGAGGGAGGGGCAGGTGAGCAGTTCTTC

j_call: TRBJ2-7
d_call: .
v_call: TRBV11-2
clone_size: once
cdr3_aa: CASSLEPGTYEQYF
cdr3_nt: TGTGCCAGCAGCTTAGAACCCGGCACCTACGAGCAGTACTTC

j_call: TRBJ2-3
d_call: .
v_call: TRBV12-3/TRBV12-4
clone_size: many
cdr3_aa: CASSSSGGGTDTQYF
cdr3_nt: TGTGCCAGCAGTTCAAGCGGAGGAGGCACAGATACGCAGTATTTT